The clone carrying this TCR beta chain has more than one count but fewer than ten. The data were produced by immunoSEQ multiplex PCR, yet TCRdb's version contains in-frame clones alone and is incomplete. There are approximately 26,000 clones in the sample; around 70% occur only once, and 5.7% lies in the top ten. These data originate in a study of immune evolution from preneoplasia to lung adenocarcinoma. Per the germline V gene, CDR1 is SEHNR and CDR2 is FQNEAQ (reference sequence). V gave up 3 bases and J gave up 3 bases, with 6 bases separating them. The CDR3 sequence is 13 residues long. The receptor was derived from a person aged 55-75 years with invasive lung adenocarcinoma. Some clones in this sample may be carry-over from other donors' samples. This chain links TRBV7-9 with TRBJ1-5, with D unclear. Sequences were obtained from FFPE invasive lung adenocarcinoma tissue. In DNA, the CDR3 is TGTGCCAGCAGCTTCCAGCCCAATCAGCCCCAGCATTTT. Translating gives CASSFQPNQPQHF.